This T cell receptor (beta chain) was documented in a study of patients and donors after allogeneic stem cell transplantation. This clonotype has just a few counts. TCRdb processed the RT-PCR reads anew with MiXCR; each CDR3 protein has one entry. The data show roughly 190,000 distinct CDR3 sequences, 41% seen once. V shed 2 bases and J 4 bases; nucleotides not matched to a gene: 5. Germline V gene data show CDR1 as MNHEY and CDR2 as SVGAGI. There are 15 residues in the CDR3. The clonotype comes from a human donor who was either an allogeneic HSCT recipient or a stem cell or donor lymphocyte infusion donor (not recorded which). It is not recorded whose cells these are; they may come from a transplant donor. The specimen was blood, either unsorted or a sorted T cell fraction (not recorded which). The chain joins TRBV6-5 to TRBJ1-2, with 9 bases that match TRBD1. CDR3 nucleotide sequence: TGTGCCAGCAGTTACGCCGGGACAGGGCTCTATGGCTACACCTTC. Translating gives CASSYAGTGLYGYTF.